Given below is one T cell receptor beta chain in context. Its antigen remains unidentified. Generated by immunoSEQ multiplex PCR, the TCRdb table keeps only in-frame clones and is missing some. The data contain tens of thousands of clones, 85% to 90% of them singletons. The data originate from a study of OX40 agonist ivuxolimab in advanced cancers. Study-level background: Partial responses were achieved by three patients: one hepatocellular carcinoma, two cutaneous melanoma. Overall study findings and caveats: More expanded clones were found, on average, in CD8+ than in CD4+ T cells. The study found among the lowest clonal expansion in partial responders at 0.1-3.0 mg/kg.

From germline, CDR1 is SEHNR and CDR2 FQNEAQ (reference sequence). With 5 bases removed from V and 3 bases from J, the gap between germline ends came to 10 bases. This CDR3 is built from 13 residues. This chain links TRBV7-9 with TRBJ2-5; either TRBD1 or TRBD2 may fit D (5 bases each). Sequences were derived from CD4+ or CD8+ T cells sorted from blood, sampled in a trial of the OX40 agonist ivuxolimab. The receptor was derived from an adult with an advanced solid tumor such as melanoma, head and neck, liver or kidney cancer. The CDR3 loop reads CASSPGAEETQYF. The CDR3 DNA is TGTGCCAGCAGCCCCGGGGCGGAAGAGACCCAGTACTTC.